The following is a T cell receptor beta chain sequence with its context. This sample was included in a study of shared clonotypes between healthy human individuals. About the study: The donor group consisted of a couple of women and a few men, aged 18 to 49.

Germline CDR1 reads SGHTA; CDR2 reads FQGNSA. Trimming removed 2 bases from V and 5 bases from J, with 15 bases in between. This CDR3 region has 15 residues. Input per replicate PCR of unsorted PBMC was approximately 300 ng DNA, corresponding to 25,000 to 30,000 T cell genomes. The table came from immunoSEQ multiplex PCR; TCRdb's copy has only in-frame clones and leaves some out. The sample includes 450,000 to 500,000 clones, 70% to 85% of them seen just once. Approximately 82 million PBMCs were counted before genomic DNA extraction. This sequence joins TRBV7-2 and TRBJ2-5, with D perhaps matching TRBD2 (5 bases). This clonotype originated in a woman between 40 and 50 years old in good health. Some clones in this sample may be carry-over from other donors' samples. Sequencing input: PBMCs. The CDR3 here is CASSLSPAEWETQYF. The CDR3, as DNA: TGTGCCAGCAGCTTATCTCCAGCGGAGTGGGAGACCCAGTACTTC.